This T cell receptor beta chain was found in a study of blood T cell repertoires in COVID-19. Trimming at V came to 0 bases and at J to 5 bases, leaving 10 bases not matched to a gene. Germline assignment: CDR1 SGDLS and CDR2 YYNGEE. CDR3 length: 18 amino acids. TCRdb's table, derived via immunoSEQ multiplex PCR, lists solely in-frame clones and lacks some. The sample includes 13,000 or so clones, around 78% of them seen just once. The chain carries TRBV9 and TRBJ2-5; 13 nucleotides align to TRBD2. The receptor was isolated from a man aged 35 to 55 with active or convalescent COVID-19. Sequencing input: peripheral blood. CDR3 sequence (DNA): TGTGCCAGCAGCGTAGGGTTGACTAGCGGGGGGCCGGAGGAGACCCAGTACTTC. Its translation is CASSVGLTSGGPEETQYF.